A single sample is the source of the 4 T cell receptor beta chains below, sequenced in a study of cytomegalovirus exposure and HLA in healthy donors. Both 60 Vbeta primers and 13 Jbeta primers went into the PCR. Assay: immunoSEQ multiplex PCR; the TCRdb copy retains only in-frame clones and omits some. The sample has roughly 160,000 clones; 70% to 90% are singletons. Sequencing used PBMCs. The receptors here all came from a male donor in good health and CMV-seronegative.

This sequence joins TRBV2 and TRBJ1-2, with D unresolved. V lost 8 bases and J lost 5, with 12 bases in between. This CDR3 has 12 residues. The germline V gene has CDR1 SNHLY and CDR2 FYNNEI. CDR3 in amino acids: CASLLVPYGYTF. The CDR3 DNA reads TGTGCCAGCTTACTTGTGCCATATGGCTACACCTTC.

The chain carries TRBV9 and TRBJ2-1, with D possibly matching TRBD2 (6 bases). Trimming shortened V by 0 bases and J by 7 bases, and 14 bases separated the two germline ends. The CDR3 sequence is 15 residues long. Germline values: CDR1 SGDLS, CDR2 YYNGEE. The CDR3 DNA reads TGTGCCAGCAGCGTAGAACTAGCTGATACAAATGAGCAGTTCTTC. It specifies CASSVELADTNEQFF. Combining the CDR3 with reference TRBV9 and TRBJ2-1 gives the whole variable domain DSGVTQTPKHLITATGQRVTLRCSPRSGDLSVYWYQQSLDQGLQFLIQYYNGEERAKGNILERFSAQQFPDLHSELNLSSLELGDSALYFCASSVELADTNEQFFGPGTRLTVL.

This clone has a single count. This chain uses TRBV15 with TRBJ1-1, with D uncertain. V was clipped by 0 bases and J by 2 bases, with 4 bases between them. The V gene's germline CDR1 is LNHNV and CDR2 YYDKDF (reference sequence). The CDR3 extends over 13 amino acids. The CDR3 DNA follows: TGTGCCACCAGCAGAGATCTAAACACTGAAGCTTTCTTT. Protein: CATSRDLNTEAFF. The complete variable domain, with remaining parts taken from reference TRBV15 and TRBJ1-1, reads DAMVIQNPRYQVTQFGKPVTLSCSQTLNHNVMYWYQQKSSQAPKLLFHYYDKDFNNEADTPDNFQSRRPNTSFCFLDIRSPGLGDTAMYLCATSRDLNTEAFFGQGTRLTVV.

The gene calls are TRBV5-1 and TRBJ1-1, with a weak D call TRBD1 (5 bases). Trimming shortened V by 4 bases and J by 3 bases, and 10 bases separated the two germline ends. CDR3 length equals 13 residues. Germline V gene lookup returns CDR1 SGHRS and CDR2 YFSETQ. The CDR3 region has the DNA TGCGCCAGCAGCAGCGGGGCTGACACTGAAGCTTTCTTT. It translates to CASSSGADTEAFF. Supplemented by reference TRBV5-1 and TRBJ1-1, the full variable domain reads KAGVTQTPRYLIKTRGQQVTLSCSPISGHRSVSWYQQTPGQGLQFLFEYFSETQRNKGNFPGRFSGRQFSNSRSEMNVSTLELGDSALYLCASSSGADTEAFFGQGTRLTVV.